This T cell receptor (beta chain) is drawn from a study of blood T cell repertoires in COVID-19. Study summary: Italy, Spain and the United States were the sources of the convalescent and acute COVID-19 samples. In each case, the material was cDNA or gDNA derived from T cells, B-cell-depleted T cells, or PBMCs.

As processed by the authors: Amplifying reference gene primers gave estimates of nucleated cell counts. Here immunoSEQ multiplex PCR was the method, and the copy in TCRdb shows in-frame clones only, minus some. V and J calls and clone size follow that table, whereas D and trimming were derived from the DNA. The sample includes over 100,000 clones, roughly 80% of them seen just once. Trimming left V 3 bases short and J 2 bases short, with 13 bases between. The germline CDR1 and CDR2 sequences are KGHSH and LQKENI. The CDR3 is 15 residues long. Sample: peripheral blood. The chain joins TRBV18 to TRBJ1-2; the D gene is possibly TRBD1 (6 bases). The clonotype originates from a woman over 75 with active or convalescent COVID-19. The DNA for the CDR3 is TGTGCCAGCTCACCTAATTCCCAGGGGAACTATGGCTACACCTTC. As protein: CASSPNSQGNYGYTF.